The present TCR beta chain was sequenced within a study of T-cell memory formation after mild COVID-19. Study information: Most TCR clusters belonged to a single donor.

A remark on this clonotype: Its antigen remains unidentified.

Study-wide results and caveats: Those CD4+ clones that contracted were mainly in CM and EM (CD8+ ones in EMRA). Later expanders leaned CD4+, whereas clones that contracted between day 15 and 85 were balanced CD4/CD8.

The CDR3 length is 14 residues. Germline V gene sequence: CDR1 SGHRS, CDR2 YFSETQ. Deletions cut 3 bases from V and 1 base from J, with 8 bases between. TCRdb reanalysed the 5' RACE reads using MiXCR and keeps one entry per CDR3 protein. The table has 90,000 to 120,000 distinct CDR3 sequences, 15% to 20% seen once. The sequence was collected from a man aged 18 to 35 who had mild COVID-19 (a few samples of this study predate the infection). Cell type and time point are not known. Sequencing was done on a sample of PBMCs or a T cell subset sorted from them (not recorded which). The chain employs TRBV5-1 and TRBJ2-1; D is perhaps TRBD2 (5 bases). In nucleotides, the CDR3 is TGCGCCAGCAGCTGGCCGGGGTCCTACAATGAGCAGTTCTTC. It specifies CASSWPGSYNEQFF.